What follows are 8 T cell receptor beta chains derived from one specimen sequenced in a study of CD8 T cells in ankylosing spondylitis. Study conclusions and caveats: Ankylosing spondylitis blood appeared to be characterized by a TCR beta motif of eight highly homologous variants.

Their recognized antigens are unknown. TCRdb reanalysed the 5' RACE reads using MiXCR and keeps one entry per CDR3 protein. Among hundreds of thousands of distinct CDR3 sequences listed, about 12% were seen once. Sequencing was done on a sample of blood, either unsorted or a sorted T cell fraction (not recorded which). The receptors stem from a male donor with ankylosing spondylitis.

This clonotype appeared many times. The V and J genes are TRBV20-1 and TRBJ2-7, with 8 nucleotides matching TRBD1. The CDR3 consists of 13 residues. Germline CDR1 is DFQATT and CDR2 is SNEGSKA (reference sequence). Trimming at V came to 5 bases and at J to 7 bases, leaving 10 bases not matched to a gene. CDR3 region: CSAAGQVRKEQYF. DNA of the CDR3: TGCAGTGCTGCGGGACAGGTTCGGAAGGAGCAGTACTTC.

This chain joins TRBV20-1 and TRBJ2-1; perhaps TRBD2 as D (6 bases). The CDR3 is 14 residues long. Per germline, CDR1 DFQATT and CDR2 SNEGSKA (reference sequence). V lost 1 base to trimming and J lost 7 bases, with 14 bases between them. The DNA for the CDR3 is TGCAGTGCTAGAGGGCCACCGGGGAGGAATGAGCAGTTCTTC. It codes for CSARGPPGRNEQFF.

The chain uses TRBV27 and TRBJ1-5, with 9 bases identical to TRBD1. CDR3 length: 20 amino acids. V was pared by 0 bases and J by 6 bases, with 18 bases of the junction left unmatched. Germline V gene lookup returns CDR1 MNHEY and CDR2 SMNVEV (reference sequence). The CDR3 region has the DNA TGTGCCAGCAGTTTATCGATTTGGGTGGGTAATGGACAGGGGATTCAGCCCCAGCATTTT. Translating gives CASSLSIWVGNGQGIQPQHF.

V usage is TRBV6-2 or TRBV6-3 and J usage is TRBJ2-7; 9 positions agree with TRBD1. V gave up 5 bases and J gave up 2 bases; unmatched junction bases: 7. The germline CDR1 and CDR2 sequences are MNHEY and SVGEGT. The CDR3 covers 15 residues. The CDR3 coding sequence is TGTGCCAGCAGTCGAAAGGACAGGGGAACCTACGAGCAGTACTTC. This sequence encodes CASSRKDRGTYEQYF.

This chain links TRBV4-2 with TRBJ2-2; unclear D gene. Germline V gives CDR1 LGHNA, CDR2 YNFKEQ. The CDR3 spans 15 residues. Trimming shortened V by 4 bases and J by 0 bases, and 9 bases separated the two germline ends. The CDR3 is CASSPQASNTGELFF. In DNA, the CDR3 is TGTGCCAGCAGCCCCCAAGCCTCGAACACCGGGGAGCTGTTTTTT.

CDR3 loop: CASSLRDPETQYF. DNA of the CDR3: TGTGCCAGCAGCCTCCGGGATCCAGAGACCCAGTACTTC. The chain combines TRBV4-2 with TRBJ2-5; weak D call: TRBD2 (5 bases). The V and J ends lost 4 bases and 4 bases respectively, with 10 bases between them. Looked up from germline, CDR1 is LGHNA and CDR2 is YNFKEQ. The CDR3 loop spans 13 amino acids.

The J gene is TRBJ2-3, the V gene TRBV5-1; TRBD1 or TRBD2 may be the D gene (5 bases each). Germline CDR1 reads SGHRS; CDR2 reads YFSETQ. Trimming pared 7 bases from V and 4 bases from J, leaving 13 bases between. The CDR3 length is 13 residues. The CDR3 region is CASGPGTADTQYF. CDR3 nucleotide sequence: TGCGCCAGCGGGCCCGGGACGGCAGATACGCAGTATTTT.

V is TRBV29-1 and J is TRBJ1-1, with 8 positions matching TRBD1. The J segment lost 1 base and the V segment lost 7 bases, leaving 8 bases of the junction unmatched. The CDR3 runs 14 residues. Per germline, CDR1 SQVTM and CDR2 ANQGSEA. In nucleotides, the CDR3 is TGCAGCGGGGGACAGGCGTTTAGGAACACTGAAGCTTTCTTT. It codes for CSGGQAFRNTEAFF.